This passage covers 5 T cell receptor beta chains from one sample sequenced in a study of cytomegalovirus exposure and HLA in healthy donors. In the PCR, 60 Vbeta and 13 Jbeta primers were used. The assay was immunoSEQ multiplex PCR, and TCRdb's table has in-frame clones only and misses some. The sample has approximately 110,000 clones, roughly 74% seen once. The material sequenced was PBMCs. The receptors derive from a man in his forties in good health and CMV-seronegative.

This clone was seen only a few times. The chain couples TRBV28 to TRBJ2-1, with 8 bases that match TRBD2. With 7 bases clipped from V and 5 bases from J, the junction kept 13 bases outside the gene matches. The CDR3 covers 16 residues. CDR1 is MDHEN, CDR2 SYDVKM, per germline. CDR3 in amino acids: CASKDSRGGLNNEQFF. The DNA for the CDR3 is TGTGCCAGCAAGGATAGCCGGGGGGGCCTCAACAATGAGCAGTTCTTC.

The chain links TRBV19 to TRBJ2-1; 10 bases match TRBD2. Germline V gives CDR1 LNHDA, CDR2 SQIVND (reference sequence). The CDR3 spans 16 residues. V dropped 6 bases and J dropped 9; count of bases not matched to a gene: 14. The CDR3 DNA reads TGTGCCAGTAGACAGGGATCCGGGGTAGCGGGGGGTGAGCAGTTCTTC. Its protein is CASRQGSGVAGGEQFF.

DNA of the CDR3: TGTGCCAGTAGTACCCCTCTCCGGACACAGGGCACAACCTACGAGCAGTACTTC. Translated, it gives CASSTPLRTQGTTYEQYF. This chain joins TRBV19 and TRBJ2-7; perhaps TRBD1 as D (6 bases). From germline, CDR1 is LNHDA and CDR2 SQIVND (reference sequence). The CDR3 has 18 residues. The germline V and J ends were trimmed by 4 bases and 2 bases, with 24 bases remaining between them.

The chain is built from TRBV5-8 and TRBJ2-3; 7 bases line up with TRBD1. The trim removed 4 bases at V and 0 bases at J, leaving 5 bases unmatched. The germline V gene has CDR1 SGHTS and CDR2 YDEGEE. This CDR3 contains 15 residues. This chain's CDR3 is CASSPGTVSTDTQYF. The CDR3 region has the DNA TGTGCCAGCAGCCCGGGGACAGTTAGCACAGATACGCAGTATTTT. Using reference TRBV5-8 and TRBJ2-3 for the parts outside the CDR3, the full variable domain is EAGVTQSPTHLIKTRGQQATLRCSPISGHTSVYWYQQALGLGLQFLLWYDEGEERNRGNFPPRFSGRQFPNYSSELNVNALELEDSALYLCASSPGTVSTDTQYFGPGTRLTVL.

This chain joins TRBV11-2 and TRBJ2-1; TRBD2 might be the D (7 bases). CDR3 size: 17 residues. Trimming removed 1 base at V and 4 bases at J, with 17 bases between. CDR1 and CDR2 from the germline V gene are SGHAT and FQNNGV. The CDR3 nucleotides read TGTGCCAGCAGCTTAGTAGTCCGGGGGGCTGGGTACAATGAGCAGTTCTTC. Translated: CASSLVVRGAGYNEQFF.